The 25 T cell receptor beta chains below come from one sample, sequenced in a study of blood T cells in healthy people across ages. PCR was performed a second time for roughly 6 to 12 cycles using a sample-barcoded 5' primer and a J-beta primer mix. Each CDR3 protein is one row after TCRdb ran MiXCR on the 5' RACE reads. Of about 1,500,000 distinct CDR3 sequences detected, 28% appear once; the ten largest clones hold more than 6%. The sequencing sample was made of blood. Receptors were obtained from a woman in her twenties or thirties in good health.

V gene TRBV4-1 combines with J gene TRBJ2-5; the match to TRBD2 covers 7 bases. V shed 1 base, J shed 11 bases, and the junction held 13 bases outside the gene matches. Germline lookup yields CDR1 MGHRA and CDR2 YSYEKL. The CDR3 is 15 residues long. In DNA, the CDR3 is TGCGCCAGCAGCCAAGTACGCGGGAGTGGCAATGAGCAGTACTTC. Its protein product is CASSQVRGSGNEQYF.

The chain uses TRBV6-5 and TRBJ2-7; 7 nucleotides agree with TRBD1. The germline gives CDR1 MNHEY, CDR2 SVGAGI. The CDR3 runs to 15 residues. V dropped 7 bases and J dropped 7; count of bases not matched to a gene: 16. The CDR3 is CASTTAPTGMEEQYF. CDR3 DNA sequence: TGTGCCAGCACCACCGCTCCGACAGGGATGGAAGAGCAGTACTTC.

This clonotype was found a few times. V usage is TRBV28 and J usage is TRBJ2-5; D uncertain. The V end lost 2 bases, the J end lost 5 bases, and 9 bases lay between the germline ends. The germline CDR1 and CDR2 sequences are MDHEN and SYDVKM. The CDR3 covers 13 residues. Here the CDR3 DNA reads TGTGCCAGCAGTTTACTGGGCGCGGAGACCCAGTACTTC. It translates to CASSLLGAETQYF.

The genes are TRBV7-3 and TRBJ2-5; 8 positions match TRBD1. With 5 bases clipped from V and 8 bases from J, the junction kept 10 bases outside the gene matches. The CDR3 runs 14 residues. The germline V gene encodes CDR1 SGHTA and CDR2 FQGTGA. The CDR3 region is CASSRDRSEGTQYF. The CDR3 nucleotides read TGTGCCAGCAGCAGGGACAGGTCGGAGGGAACCCAGTACTTC.

This clonotype was picked up a small number of times. The rearrangement uses TRBV4-1 and TRBJ1-5; tentative D call: TRBD1 (5 bases). From germline, CDR1 is MGHRA and CDR2 YSYEKL. Deletions cut 0 bases from V and 1 base from J, with 10 bases between. CDR3 size: 16 residues. CDR3: CASSQEGGGSNQPQHF. The CDR3 coding sequence is TGCGCCAGCAGCCAAGAGGGTGGGGGGAGCAATCAGCCCCAGCATTTT.

Concerning this clonotype: Just one base apart from a much larger clone, this may be a read error. The V and J genes are TRBV29-1 and TRBJ2-1; 8 positions agree with TRBD2. The CDR3 extends over 17 amino acids. V lost 6 bases and J lost 0; bases outside the gene matches: 13. The germline gives CDR1 SQVTM, CDR2 ANQGSEA. CDR3 amino acids: CSVRGLVGTSSYNEQFF. CDR3 bases: TGCAGCGTAAGGGGACTAGTGGGAACCAGCTCCTACAATGAGCAGTTCTTC.

J is TRBJ2-1 and V is TRBV28; D is perhaps TRBD2 (6 bases). CDR1 is MDHEN and CDR2 is SYDVKM in the germline V gene. The germline V and J ends were trimmed by 7 bases and 10 bases, with 17 bases remaining between them. This CDR3 contains 13 residues. CDR3 DNA sequence: TGTGCCAGCAACTCCAAACCCGGACTAGAGCAGTTCTTC. It is translated as CASNSKPGLEQFF. Variable domain in full (rest from reference TRBV28 and TRBJ2-1): DVKVTQSSRYLVKRTGEKVFLECVQDMDHENMFWYRQDPGLGLRLIYFSYDVKMKEKGDIPEGYSVSREKKERFSLILESASTNQTSMYLCASNSKPGLEQFFGPGTRLTVL.

The rearrangement joins TRBV20-1 to TRBJ2-2, with TRBD2 matching over 8 bases. Germline V lookup: CDR1 DFQATT, CDR2 SNEGSKA (reference sequence). CDR3 size: 14 residues. Losses at the gene ends were 6 bases for V and 0 bases for J; bases not matched to a gene: 3. The CDR3 spells CSAQRGTNTGELFF. Here the CDR3 DNA reads TGCAGTGCCCAGCGGGGGACGAACACCGGGGAGCTGTTTTTT.

This clonotype was counted between two and nine times. The V and J genes are TRBV20-1 and TRBJ2-3; D is unclear. Germline V gene data show CDR1 as DFQATT and CDR2 as SNEGSKA (reference sequence). There are 11 residues in the CDR3. V was cut by 4 bases and J by 2 bases, with 4 bases left in between. The CDR3 DNA follows: TGCAGTGCTACTTTCACAGATACGCAGTATTTT. This translates into CSATFTDTQYF.

This chain links TRBV14 with TRBJ1-1; D call uncertain. The ends were cut back, 0 bases at V and 8 bases at J, with 10 bases in the middle. The CDR3 sequence is 13 residues long. Germline V gives CDR1 SGHDN, CDR2 FVKESK. Here the CDR3 reads CASSQDFSTEAFF. Here the CDR3 DNA reads TGTGCCAGCAGCCAAGATTTTTCGACAGAAGCTTTCTTT.

This chain uses TRBV5-1 with TRBJ2-3; 8 bases align to TRBD1. This CDR3 contains 16 residues. Trimming took 0 bases from V and 4 from J; bases not matched to a gene: 7. Germline V gives CDR1 SGHRS, CDR2 YFSETQ. The CDR3 DNA is TGCGCCAGCAGCTTGGGCGGACAGGGTGGCGCAGATACGCAGTATTTT. Translating it yields CASSLGGQGGADTQYF.

This clonotype was counted many times. CDR3 bases: TGTGCCAGCAGTCAGGTTCGTGGGAGGTCCCCATCTGATACGCAGTATTTT. It specifies CASSQVRGRSPSDTQYF. This chain connects TRBV12-3 or TRBV12-4 to TRBJ2-3; tentative D call: TRBD2 (6 bases). Trimming took off 5 bases at V and 6 bases at J, with 24 bases between the two ends. The CDR3 loop spans 17 amino acids.

This chain links TRBV15 with TRBJ2-1; D may be TRBD2 (6 bases). The V end lost 3 bases, the J end lost 3 bases, and 6 bases lay between the germline ends. CDR1 and CDR2 (germline): LNHNV, YYDKDF (reference sequence). The CDR3 sequence is 13 residues long. The CDR3 DNA reads TGTGCCACCAGCAGGGACTACTACAATGAGCAGTTCTTC. It is translated as CATSRDYYNEQFF.

This chain connects TRBV7-2 to TRBJ2-1; D perhaps matches TRBD1 (6 bases). The CDR3 has 14 amino acids. V lost 3 bases, J lost 3 bases, and 9 bases lay in between. Germline V gives CDR1 SGHTA, CDR2 FQGNSA. For the CDR3, the DNA is TGTGCCAGCAGCTTGCCAGGGGACTACAATGAGCAGTTCTTC. Its protein is CASSLPGDYNEQFF.

This chain uses TRBV24-1 with TRBJ2-1; D possibly corresponds to TRBD2 (6 bases). The CDR3 is made up of 16 amino acids. Germline loops: CDR1 KGHDR, CDR2 SFDVKD. The V gene lost 5 bases and the J gene lost 1 base, with 14 bases spanning the gap. The CDR3 region has the DNA TGTGCCACCAGTGGGGATAGCGGTCCGTCCTACAATGAGCAGTTCTTC. This gives the protein CATSGDSGPSYNEQFF.

The chain is built from TRBV12-5 and TRBJ2-5; D ambiguous. This CDR3 comprises 13 residues. The V end was cut by 6 bases, the J end by 2 bases, with 10 bases between. Looked up from germline, CDR1 is LGHNT and CDR2 is FRNRAP. CDR3 protein: CASGIVSQETQYF. In DNA, the CDR3 is TGTGCTAGTGGCATTGTCTCGCAAGAGACCCAGTACTTC.

Turning to this clonotype: This could be a read error, since a much larger clone is one nucleotide away. J is TRBJ2-4 and V is TRBV29-1; D possibly uses TRBD1 or TRBD2 (5 bases each). Trimming removed 3 bases from V and 13 bases from J, with 25 bases in between. Germline lookup yields CDR1 SQVTM and CDR2 ANQGSEA. The CDR3 sequence is 15 residues long. CDR3 amino acids: CSVETLGASYNEQYF. For the CDR3, the DNA is TGCAGCGTTGAGACACTCGGGGCCTCCTACAATGAGCAGTACTTC.

This clonotype was counted many times. This rearrangement joins TRBV3-1 to TRBJ2-7; D unclear. Germline CDR1 reads LGHDT; CDR2 reads YNNKEL (reference sequence). V lost 4 bases and J 3 bases, leaving 13 bases between the germline ends. The CDR3 covers 14 residues. Here the CDR3 reads CASSPRYSNYEQYF. CDR3 coding DNA: TGTGCCAGCAGCCCCAGGTACTCGAACTACGAGCAGTACTTC.

The chain combines TRBV6-5 with TRBJ2-6, with unresolved D. CDR1 is MNHEY, CDR2 SVGAGI, per germline. V dropped 6 bases and J dropped 0 bases, with 9 bases sitting between them. This CDR3 has 15 amino acids. The CDR3 loop is CASSRRISGANVLTF. The DNA for the CDR3 is TGTGCCAGCAGCAGGCGGATCTCTGGGGCCAACGTCCTGACTTTC.

The chain uses TRBV20-1 and TRBJ2-1; 10 nucleotides align to TRBD2. The junction had 6 bases not matched to a gene; V was cut back by 7 bases and J by 6 bases. The CDR3 loop spans 13 amino acids. The germline V gene encodes CDR1 DFQATT and CDR2 SNEGSKA (reference sequence). CDR3 protein: CSVKREGRNEQFF. The CDR3 DNA reads as TGCAGTGTCAAGCGGGAGGGTCGCAATGAGCAGTTCTTC.

This clonotype was seen a handful of times. A read error may account for a junction end that differs from germline. The rearrangement joins TRBV12-3 or TRBV12-4 to TRBJ1-3; possibly TRBD1 for D (5 bases). This CDR3 has 15 amino acids. The CDR3 loop reads CASSSTTASGNTTYF. In DNA form, the CDR3 reads TGTGCCAGCAGTTCAACGACAGCCTCTGGAAACACCACATATTTT.

The CDR3 DNA is TGTGCCAGCAGCTCAGCCGGGCTAGCGGCTCAAGAGACCCAGTACTTC. Its translation is CASSSAGLAAQETQYF. The chain carries TRBV7-2 and TRBJ2-5, with 7 bases aligning to TRBD2. Losses at the gene ends were 4 bases for V and 2 bases for J; bases not matched to a gene: 10. Germline CDR1 and CDR2: SGHTA and FQGNSA. This CDR3 is built from 16 residues.

This clonotype was detected only a few times. The chain is built from TRBV5-5 and TRBJ1-4, with 7 bases identical to TRBD1. V shed 4 bases and J 5 bases; nucleotides not matched to a gene: 8. This CDR3 has 15 amino acids. Germline V gene sequence: CDR1 SGHKS, CDR2 YYEKEE (reference sequence). As DNA, the CDR3 is TGTGCCAGCAGCCACCCGGGACAGTTAAATGAAAAACTGTTTTTT. As protein: CASSHPGQLNEKLFF.

CDR3 DNA sequence: TGTGCCAGCAGTTGGAACGGCCTAGGGGGAGGCTACACCTTC. Its translation is CASSWNGLGGGYTF. The V call is TRBV12-3 or TRBV12-4, the J call TRBJ1-2; possible D gene TRBD1, 6 bases. CDR3 size: 14 residues. The ends were cut back, 4 bases at V and 8 bases at J, with 17 bases in the middle.

In this sample, this clonotype turned up many times. This chain joins TRBV20-1 and TRBJ2-7; TRBD2 is a possible D gene (7 bases). The germline V gene encodes CDR1 DFQATT and CDR2 SNEGSKA (reference sequence). Trimming took 6 bases from V and 2 from J, leaving 20 bases between them. This CDR3 is 15 amino acids long. The CDR3 region is CSAGGRGTNAYEQYF. Here the CDR3 DNA reads TGCAGTGCCGGAGGGAGGGGGACTAACGCCTACGAGCAGTACTTC.